This T cell receptor beta chain originates from a study of beta chain features in type 1 diabetes. TCRB transcripts that were expressed got sequenced, as all of the isolated RNA had been reverse transcribed. The data were produced by immunoSEQ multiplex PCR, yet TCRdb's version contains in-frame clones alone and is incomplete. The sample has around 250,000 clones; 25% to 35% are singletons. Study observations and caveats: Lower insertion and higher deletion counts appeared at VDJ junctions in type 1 diabetes patients. The study left unresolved whether HLA type influences TCRB rearrangement. PCR might show a preference for shorter templates, equally across patients and controls. A closer apparent resemblance between naive, central memory and Treg TCRB repertoires was seen in patients than in healthy donors.

A note on this clone: Antigen unknown.

The CDR3 contains 16 residues. After removal of 1 base from V and 4 bases from J, the junction contained 6 bases not matched to a gene. From germline, CDR1 is MGHDK and CDR2 SYGVNS. The specimen sequenced was central memory CD4+ T cells from blood. This clonotype was obtained from a man under 40 in good health. The chain is built from TRBV25-1 and TRBJ2-3; 9 bases fit TRBD2. The DNA of the CDR3 is TGTGCCAGCAGTGAATCTCTAGCGGGACTTGCAGATACGCAGTATTTT. Its protein is CASSESLAGLADTQYF.